One sample yielded the 2 T cell receptor beta chains listed below, sequenced in a study of blood T cell repertoires in COVID-19. Clones were sequenced by immunoSEQ multiplex PCR, and TCRdb holds only the in-frame ones, with some missing. Among roughly 80,000 clones listed, 85% to 95% were seen once. The sample comprised peripheral blood. Receptor source: a man between 60 and 75 years old with acute or convalescent COVID-19.

This chain connects TRBV6-5 to TRBJ2-5, with a possible D match to TRBD1 (5 bases). The length of the CDR3 is 13 residues. V lost 8 bases, J lost 1 base, and 11 bases lay in between. The germline V gene has CDR1 MNHEY and CDR2 SVGAGI. CDR3 in amino acids: CASGASFQETQYF. Written as DNA, the CDR3 is TGTGCCAGCGGGGCTAGTTTCCAAGAGACCCAGTACTTC.

The chain links TRBV7-9 to TRBJ1-2; 12 bases are a match to TRBD1. Per germline, CDR1 SEHNR and CDR2 FQNEAQ (reference sequence). The ends lost 5 bases at V and 4 bases at J; junction bases unmatched: 11. The CDR3 runs to 17 residues. The CDR3 reads CASSPPGQGALGYGYTF. CDR3 bases: TGTGCCAGCAGCCCACCGGGACAGGGGGCGCTGGGCTATGGCTACACCTTC.